This T cell receptor (beta chain) stems from a study of radiation and T cells in renal cell carcinoma. The germline gives CDR1 SNHLY, CDR2 FYNNEI. V lost 5 bases, J lost 2 bases, and 18 bases lay in between. This CDR3 is built from 16 residues. Data came from immunoSEQ multiplex PCR; TCRdb stores just in-frame clones and leaves some out. The table has approximately 170,000 clones, roughly 90% seen once. The time point is: blood 4 weeks post-SBRT, at nephrectomy. As for treatment: 15 Gy SBRT to primary tumor, nephrectomy 4 weeks later. After SBRT, blood was collected at 2 and 4 weeks, plus baseline. The sequence was collected from a woman aged 45-59 years with renal cell carcinoma. The V and J genes are TRBV2 and TRBJ1-1, with D unclear. The starting material was blood, obtained from a patient whose treatment included radiotherapy and nephrectomy. CDR3 region: CASSYIASFSNTEAFF. The CDR3 DNA reads TGTGCCAGCAGTTACATTGCCTCATTCTCTAACACTGAAGCTTTCTTT.